This TCR beta chain is from a study of read filtering for tumor transcriptome and immune sequencing. This clonotype was counted at least ten times. The CDR3 extends over 15 amino acids. The germline V gene encodes CDR1 SGHRS and CDR2 YFSETQ. V shed 5 bases, J shed 3 bases, and the junction held 8 bases outside the gene matches. From roughly 0.4 ug of RNA, a library with molecular barcoded alpha/delta and beta/gamma adaptors was made. Each CDR3 protein gets one entry after TCRdb re-called the reads with MiXCR. The sample holds tens of thousands of distinct CDR3 sequences, about a fifth seen once. The sequenced sample consisted of a population of CD138-negative cells sorted from bone marrow. This receptor was taken from a donor at least 40 years old with multiple myeloma. The V gene is TRBV5-1, the J gene TRBJ2-5, with 9 nucleotides matching TRBD2. CDR3 sequence reads: CASSLAGAREETQYF. DNA of the CDR3: TGCGCCAGCAGTTTAGCGGGGGCCCGAGAAGAGACCCAGTACTTC.